These T cell receptor beta chains were read from a single sample in a study of cytomegalovirus exposure and HLA in healthy donors. Clones were sequenced by immunoSEQ multiplex PCR, and TCRdb holds only the in-frame ones, with some missing. The sample includes 200,000 to 250,000 clones, under 85% of them seen just once. Sequencing used PBMCs. These receptors came from a man aged 50-60 years in good health and CMV-seronegative. Both conserved end residues are part of each CDR3. Fields, in order: clone size, D gene, J gene, V gene, CDR3 DNA, CDR3 protein. D genes are given only for firm matches. The size field is filled for only some rows; it gives once, few, many or a size class.

few NA TRBJ2-7 TRBV6-5 TGTGCCAGCAGCCCCGCGGGACGGCCATCCTACGAGCAGTACTTC CASSPAGRPSYEQYF
few TRBD1 TRBJ1-2 TRBV5-1 TGCGCCAGCAGCCCGAGGACAGGGGTAAACTATGGCTACACCTTC CASSPRTGVNYGYTF
NA NA TRBJ1-1 TRBV6-5 TGTGCCAGCAGTTACACCTCTCCAGTAAATGAAGCTTTCTTT CASSYTSPVNEAFF
NA TRBD2 TRBJ2-2 TRBV30 TGTGCCTTGACTACTATTGGACTAGCGGGAGTTGGCACCGGGGAGCTGTTTTTT CALTTIGLAGVGTGELFF
NA NA TRBJ2-6 TRBV5-1 TGCGCCAGCAGCAGGAGGACCTCTGGGGCCAACGTCCTGACTTTC CASSRRTSGANVLTF
NA NA TRBJ1-3 TRBV21-1 NA CAWTGQQIWASGNTIYF
NA NA TRBJ2-3 TRBV5-6 TGTGCCAGCAGCGCGGGACGGAACACAGATACGCAGTATTTT CASSAGRNTDTQYF
NA TRBD2 TRBJ2-3 TRBV7-8 TGTGCCAGCAGTACTCTAGCGGGAGCCGCAGATACGCAGTATTTT CASSTLAGAADTQYF
NA TRBD1 TRBJ1-1 TRBV28 TGTGCCAGCAGTTTAAGGGGGGACAGTGCAGCTTTCTTT CASSLRGDSAAFF
few TRBD1 TRBJ1-3 TRBV5-1 TGCGCCAGCAGCGCGGGACAGGGTGGAAACACCATATATTTT CASSAGQGGNTIYF
NA TRBD1 TRBJ1-2 TRBV6-1 TGTGCCAGCACAGGGACAGGGTGGATTTATGGCTACACCTTC CASTGTGWIYGYTF
NA NA TRBJ2-1 TRBV5-4 TGTGCCAGCAGCATCCCACAGGGTAAGAAACACAATGAGCAGTTCTTC CASSIPQGKKHNEQFF
NA NA TRBJ1-1 TRBV27 TGTGCCAGCAGTTTGCGGAGGGGTCAGCCTGAAGCTTTCTTT CASSLRRGQPEAFF
NA NA TRBJ1-1 TRBV18 TGTGCCAGCTCACCAACAGAGAACACTGAAGCTTTCTTT CASSPTENTEAFF
NA TRBD1 TRBJ2-7 TRBV6-5 TGTGCCAGCAGTTACCAGGACAGGGGGGGGGAGCAGTACTTC CASSYQDRGGEQYF
NA TRBD1 TRBJ2-7 TRBV11-1 TGTGCCAGCAGCTTAGAGACAGGGGCCTCCTACGAGCAGTACTTC CASSLETGASYEQYF
NA TRBD1 TRBJ1-2 TRBV5-1 TGCGCCAGCGCACTCAACCGGGACAGGGGCGGCTACACCTTC CASALNRDRGGYTF
NA NA TRBJ1-6 TRBV6-5 TGTGCCAGCGGAGTTTATAATTCACCCCTCCACTTT CASGVYNSPLHF
NA TRBD2 TRBJ2-3 TRBV11-3 TGTGCCAGCAGCTCCGTTAGCGGGAACACAGATACGCAGTATTTT CASSSVSGNTDTQYF
few NA TRBJ1-2 TRBV2 TGTGCCAGCACCCAAACTGGAGTTAACTATGGCTACACCTTC CASTQTGVNYGYTF
NA TRBD1 TRBJ2-7 TRBV11-3 TGTGCCAGCAGCTTAGGGACAGGGTACGAGCAGTACTTC CASSLGTGYEQYF
once TRBD1 TRBJ2-7 TRBV19 TGTGCCAGTCGACAGGGGTGGGACGAGCAGTACTTC CASRQGWDEQYF
NA NA TRBJ2-7 TRBV4-2 TGTGCTGCGCGACCTCGTAGTCACTACGAGCAGTACTTC CAARPRSHYEQYF
NA TRBD1 TRBJ2-3 TRBV9 TGTGCCAGCAGCCCGAGAGGAGTAGGGGGCGGAAGCACAGATACGCAGTATTTT CASSPRGVGGGSTDTQYF
NA TRBD1 TRBJ2-3 TRBV5-1 TGCGCCAGCAGCCCACAGGGGTGGGGAGATACGCAGTATTTT CASSPQGWGDTQYF
NA TRBD2 TRBJ2-5 TRBV9 TGTGCCAGCAGCCCGGGGGGGAGACAAGAGACCCAGTACTTC CASSPGGRQETQYF
NA TRBD1 TRBJ2-2 TRBV6-5 TGTGCCAGCAGCTTCGACAGGGCGAACACCGGGGAGCTGTTTTTT CASSFDRANTGELFF
NA TRBD2 TRBJ2-1 TRBV5-1 TGCGCCAGCATCAAACTAGCGGGAGGGATCAATGAGCAGTTCTTC CASIKLAGGINEQFF
NA NA TRBJ2-5 TRBV28 TGTGCCACCTCTGCGCGGGCGGAGACCCAGTACTTC CATSARAETQYF
NA NA TRBJ2-3 TRBV20-1 TGTCGGGCTAGCGGCACAGATACGCAGTATTTT CRASGTDTQYF
once TRBD2 TRBJ2-1 TRBV30 TGTGCCTGGGGGTTTGGGCAGACTAGCGGGAGGAGCTCCTACAATGAGCAGTTCTTC CAWGFGQTSGRSSYNEQFF
NA TRBD2 TRBJ2-7 TRBV5-1 TGCGCCAGCAGCACGGCCGGAACTAGCGGTTCCTACGAGCAGTACTTC CASSTAGTSGSYEQYF
NA NA TRBJ2-3 TRBV28 TGTGCCAGCAGGTCGGGGTCCAGCACAGATACGCAGTATTTT CASRSGSSTDTQYF
NA NA TRBJ2-1 TRBV7-9 TGTGCCAGCAGCGAGTTAACGGACAATGAGCAGTTCTTC CASSELTDNEQFF
NA NA TRBJ1-1 TRBV28 TGTGCCAGCAGGGAAGGGGTATTGAACACTGAAGCTTTCTTT CASREGVLNTEAFF
NA TRBD1 TRBJ1-3 TRBV5-5 TGTGCCAGCAGCTTGGTTAGGACAGGGAGCGGAAACACCATATATTTT CASSLVRTGSGNTIYF
NA TRBD1 TRBJ2-3 TRBV5-1 TGCGCCAGCAGCGGCGACAGGGGGCTGATCGATACGCAGTATTTT CASSGDRGLIDTQYF
NA TRBD2 TRBJ2-1 TRBV5-1 TGCGCCAGCAGGGCGGGAGGCCCCTACAATGAGCAGTTCTTC CASRAGGPYNEQFF
once TRBD1 TRBJ1-1 TRBV6-5 TGTGCCAGCAGTTTTGACAGGGGGCCGGCTGAAGCTTTCTTT CASSFDRGPAEAFF
NA NA TRBJ1-2 TRBV6-6 TGTGCCAGTGATTACAGGGAGAGAGGGTATGGCTACACCTTC CASDYRERGYGYTF
few TRBD2 TRBJ2-1 TRBV6-4 TGTGCCAGCAGTGAGACTAGCGGGAGCTCTGAGCAGTTCTTC CASSETSGSSEQFF
NA TRBD2 TRBJ2-7 TRBV11-2 TGTGCCAGCAGCTTAAGGGCTAGCGGGAACGACGAGCAGTACTTC CASSLRASGNDEQYF
once NA TRBJ2-1 TRBV7-3 TGTGCCAGCAGCCATAGACAGGACAATGAGCAGTTCTTC CASSHRQDNEQFF
once NA TRBJ2-5 TRBV5-6 TGTGCCAGCAGCTTGGACGGGGGATGGGAGACCCAGTACTTC CASSLDGGWETQYF
NA NA TRBJ1-1 TRBV5-1 TGCGCCAGCAGCTTGGACCCAGGGAACACTGAAGCTTTCTTT CASSLDPGNTEAFF
NA TRBD1 TRBJ2-7 TRBV28 TGTGCCAGCAGTTTACGACAGGGAGACTACGAGCAGTACTTC CASSLRQGDYEQYF
NA NA TRBJ2-7 TRBV4-2 TGTGCCAGCAGCCAAGATCATTGGGTCGGGGGCGAGCAGTACTTC CASSQDHWVGGEQYF
NA TRBD1 TRBJ1-1 TRBV2 TGTGCCAGCCATTGGACAGGGGTGAACACTGAAGCTTTCTTT CASHWTGVNTEAFF
NA NA TRBJ1-1 TRBV7-9 TGTGCCAGCAGCGCCCGAGAGAACACTGAAGCTTTCTTT CASSARENTEAFF
NA TRBD2 TRBJ2-7 TRBV9 TGTGCCAGCAGCGCCGGAGGACTAGCTGATACCTACGAGCAGTACTTC CASSAGGLADTYEQYF
once NA TRBJ1-5 TRBV5-4 TGTGCCAGCAGCATCACAGGGCAGGGCAATCAGCCCCAGCATTTT CASSITGQGNQPQHF
NA NA TRBJ1-5 TRBV19 TGTGCCAGTAGCACAAGGGGAATCAATCAGCCCCAGCATTTT CASSTRGINQPQHF
NA TRBD2 TRBJ2-7 TRBV10-2 TGCGCCAGCAGTGAGTTGAAGGGAGGGTACGAGCAGTACTTC CASSELKGGYEQYF
NA NA TRBJ1-2 TRBV19 TGTGCCAGTAGTGGTGCCTCCCAGGGGAACTATGGCTACACCTTC CASSGASQGNYGYTF